The next 9 T cell receptor beta chains were all read from a single sample in a study of blood T cell repertoires in COVID-19. The protocol was immunoSEQ multiplex PCR, while the TCRdb copy is restricted to in-frame clones and leaves out a portion. The table includes around 150,000 clones, around 80% detected once. The sample was peripheral blood. These receptors came from a woman aged 45-60 years with acute or convalescent COVID-19.

V and J are TRBV27 and TRBJ1-5; tentatively, D is TRBD1 (5 bases). The CDR3 runs to 14 residues. The V gene lost 6 bases and the J gene lost 4 bases, with 13 bases spanning the gap. Looked up from germline, CDR1 is MNHEY and CDR2 is SMNVEV (reference sequence). CDR3 nucleotide sequence: TGTGCCAGCAGCTCCGGGACTCCTAATCAGCCCCAGCATTTT. The encoded protein is CASSSGTPNQPQHF.

The chain employs TRBV2 and TRBJ1-6; possibly TRBD1 for D (6 bases). CDR3 size: 16 residues. Germline CDR1 reads SNHLY; CDR2 reads FYNNEI. V was cut by 2 bases and J by 9 bases, with 17 bases left in between. CDR3: CASSETPTGIGSPLHF. Here the CDR3 DNA reads TGTGCCAGCAGTGAAACCCCAACAGGGATCGGTTCACCCCTCCACTTT.

This clone was seen once. V gene TRBV7-9 combines with J gene TRBJ2-1; no clear D gene. V shed 5 bases and J shed 10 bases, with 12 bases lying between them. The CDR3 contains 12 residues. Germline V gene lookup returns CDR1 SEHNR and CDR2 FQNEAQ (reference sequence). Written as DNA, the CDR3 is TGTGCCAGCAGCCTAATGGGCGTCGAGCAGTTCTTC. This sequence encodes CASSLMGVEQFF.

The chain employs TRBV7-9 and TRBJ2-7; 8 bases align to TRBD1. V shed 5 bases and J 4 bases; nucleotides not matched to a gene: 13. CDR1 and CDR2 (germline): SEHNR, FQNEAQ (reference sequence). The CDR3 runs to 16 residues. The CDR3 loop reads CASSEEAGTGRYEQYF. The CDR3 region has the DNA TGTGCCAGCAGCGAAGAAGCCGGGACAGGCCGGTACGAGCAGTACTTC.

The chain recombines TRBV6-5 with TRBJ1-1, with D perhaps matching TRBD1 (5 bases). The germline CDR1 and CDR2 sequences are MNHEY and SVGAGI. Trimming removed 1 base from V and 1 base from J, with 10 bases in between. There are 15 residues in the CDR3. In DNA, the CDR3 is TGTGCCAGCAGTTACTTGGGGGGTGGGAACACTGAAGCTTTCTTT. Its protein is CASSYLGGGNTEAFF.

This rearrangement joins TRBV24-1 to TRBJ1-2; 11 nucleotides align to TRBD1. The CDR3 sequence is 13 residues long. The germline V gene has CDR1 KGHDR and CDR2 SFDVKD. V was clipped by 3 bases and J by 8 bases; unmatched bases: 1. The CDR3 spells CATSDGQGAGYTF. CDR3 DNA: TGTGCCACCAGTGATGGACAGGGGGCCGGCTACACCTTC.

The chain recombines TRBV6-1 with TRBJ1-2, with unresolved D. The CDR3 extends over 15 amino acids. The germline V and J ends were trimmed by 4 bases and 2 bases, with 14 bases remaining between them. Looked up from germline, CDR1 is MNHNS and CDR2 is SASEGT. CDR3 region: CASSVVQLDNYGYTF. In nucleotides, the CDR3 is TGTGCCAGCAGTGTCGTACAGCTCGACAACTATGGCTACACCTTC.

This clone was picked up a small number of times. V gene TRBV25-1 combines with J gene TRBJ2-1; TRBD1 agrees at 10 bases. The CDR3 covers 15 residues. The V and J ends lost 6 bases and 2 bases, in that order; junction bases with no gene match: 4. The V gene's germline CDR1 is MGHDK and CDR2 SYGVNS. CDR3 amino acids: CASSDDRGPYNEQFF. CDR3 DNA: TGTGCCAGCAGCGATGACAGGGGGCCCTACAATGAGCAGTTCTTC.

The chain carries TRBV2 and TRBJ2-7; TRBD1 is a possible D gene (6 bases). Per the germline V gene, CDR1 is SNHLY and CDR2 is FYNNEI. Trimming took 6 bases from V and 3 from J, leaving 9 bases between them. This CDR3 is 12 amino acids long. The CDR3: CASRQGYYEQYF. The CDR3 DNA sequence: TGTGCCAGCAGACAGGGATACTACGAGCAGTACTTC. Based on the CDR3 plus reference TRBV2 and TRBJ2-7, the full variable domain is EPEVTQTPSHQVTQMGQEVILRCVPISNHLYFYWYRQILGQKVEFLVSFYNNEISEKSEIFDDQFSVERPDGSNFTLKIRSTKLEDSAMYFCASRQGYYEQYFGPGTRLTVT.